This T cell receptor beta chain appears in the sequencing data of a study of CD8 T cells in Susac syndrome. For the study at large: Patients with Susac syndrome who were sequenced included more than 5 with active disease and eight in remission.

V was clipped by 5 bases and J by 7 bases, with 12 bases between them. Per germline, CDR1 MGHDK and CDR2 SYGVNS. This CDR3 contains 12 residues. When the RNA was reverse transcribed, random hexamers were used with an input of 0.5 to 1 ug. TCRdb recomputed calls from the immunoSEQ multiplex PCR reads with MiXCR, one row per CDR3 protein. The data hold some 130,000 distinct CDR3 sequences, with approximately 95% observed a single time. Sequenced input: CD8+ T cells from PBMCs. The receptor comes from a human donor with Susac syndrome. The V and J genes are TRBV25-1 and TRBJ2-7, with D possibly TRBD1 on 5 matching bases. DNA of the CDR3: TGTGCCAGCAGTAGGCAGGGATGGGAGCAGTACTTC. Its translation is CASSRQGWEQYF.